The clone carrying this T cell receptor (beta chain) was observed many times. The CDR3 totals 15 residues. Germline trimming cut 8 bases from V and 0 bases from J; bases unmatched to any gene: 9. In germline, CDR1 is MNHNS, CDR2 SASEGT. The source of the sample is a study of T cells in Graves' hyperthyroidism and ophthalmopathy. The PBMCs were sourced from fresh peripheral blood (around 9.3 ml). Regions amplified from RNA transcripts were the TCR beta CDR3 regions. The HTBI set primed first-round TCR CDR3 RT-PCR. MiXCR, run by TCRdb on the multiplex PCR reads, gives a single entry per CDR3 protein. The table records approximately 530,000 distinct CDR3 sequences, around 17% of them present only once.

What was sequenced was blood. The genes are TRBV6-1 and TRBJ2-7, with 8 nucleotides matching TRBD2. This clonotype originated in a woman younger than 30 with Graves' hyperthyroidism. The CDR3 spells CASRILSGSSYEQYF. CDR3 nucleotides: TGTGCCAGCCGGATCTTAAGCGGGAGCTCCTACGAGCAGTACTTC.